This paragraph covers one TCR beta chain sequence. No antigen is known for it. Reverse transcribing all isolated RNA meant expressed TCRB transcripts were sequenced. Sequencing used immunoSEQ multiplex PCR; TCRdb keeps in-frame clones, though not all of them. Here the sample spans approximately 730,000 clones, 13% being singletons. This CDR3 has 14 amino acids. V was cut by 1 base and J by 2 bases, with 8 bases left in between. CDR1 and CDR2 from the germline V gene are SGHDN and FVKESK. The sample comes from a study of beta chain features in type 1 diabetes. Study-level results: When Type 1 diabetes patients were examined, their TCRB CDR3s proved moderately but significantly shorter in all four CD4+ subsets. Insertions at VDJ junctions were less frequent in type 1 diabetes patients. These patients also deleted more nucleotides at the same junctions.

Sequenced material: naive CD4+ T cells from blood. The chain combines TRBV14 with TRBJ1-1; no clear D. This receptor was obtained from a man younger than 30 with type 1 diabetes. The CDR3 DNA sequence: TGTGCCAGCAGCCAAGGGTTCTCAAACACTGAAGCTTTCTTT. It specifies CASSQGFSNTEAFF.